The 28 T cell receptor beta chains below all came from one sample that was sequenced in a study of cytomegalovirus exposure and HLA in healthy donors. Produced via immunoSEQ multiplex PCR; TCRdb's table is partial and in-frame only. The data contain 150,000 to 160,000 clones, approximately 86% of them singletons. The sample taken for sequencing was PBMCs. The receptors derive from a man younger than 35 in good health and CMV-seropositive.

The CDR3 DNA reads TGCGCCAGCAGCATTTACCTTGGGAGAAAATACGAGCAGTACTTC. The encoded protein is CASSIYLGRKYEQYF. The V gene is TRBV5-1, the J gene TRBJ2-7, with TRBD2 as a possible D gene (5 bases). The CDR3 consists of 15 residues. V was cut by 4 bases and J by 4 bases, with 18 bases left in between. Germline V CDR1 and CDR2: SGHRS, YFSETQ.

This clone showed up just once. The chain has TRBV19 and TRBJ2-1; 11 nucleotides match TRBD2. V shed 1 base and J 6 bases; nucleotides not matched to a gene: 8. CDR1 and CDR2 from the germline V gene are LNHDA and SQIVND (reference sequence). This CDR3 has 17 residues. CDR3 nucleotides: TGTGCCAGTAGTATAGTGGCTAGCGGGAGGTTTAGCAATGAGCAGTTCTTC. Translation gives CASSIVASGRFSNEQFF.

The V gene is TRBV2, the J gene TRBJ2-7; D might be TRBD2 (6 bases). Trimming took 6 bases from V and 0 from J, leaving 12 bases between them. The CDR3 sequence is 14 residues long. The germline V gene has CDR1 SNHLY and CDR2 FYNNEI. CDR3 sequence reads: CASRDDGSSYEQYF. The DNA for the CDR3 is TGTGCCAGCAGGGATGACGGGAGCTCCTACGAGCAGTACTTC.

The table lists this clone with a few counts. The chain joins TRBV6-4 to TRBJ2-6; maybe TRBD1 (5 bases). Trimming cost V 4 bases and J 0 bases, with 7 bases left between them. This CDR3 region has 15 residues. Germline CDR1 reads MRHNA; CDR2 reads SNTAGT. CDR3 sequence (DNA): TGTGCCAGCAGTGTCGACAGCTCTGGGGCCAACGTCCTGACTTTC. Amino acids: CASSVDSSGANVLTF.

This sequence joins TRBV5-1 and TRBJ2-7, with 7 bases fitting TRBD1. After removal of 3 bases from V and 0 bases from J, the junction contained 3 bases not matched to a gene. The CDR3 spans 14 residues. From germline, CDR1 is SGHRS and CDR2 YFSETQ. DNA of the CDR3: TGCGCCAGCAGCTGGGGGACAGACTCCTACGAGCAGTACTTC. Protein sequence: CASSWGTDSYEQYF. The full variable domain, its missing parts supplied by reference TRBV5-1 and TRBJ2-7, is KAGVTQTPRYLIKTRGQQVTLSCSPISGHRSVSWYQQTPGQGLQFLFEYFSETQRNKGNFPGRFSGRQFSNSRSEMNVSTLELGDSALYLCASSWGTDSYEQYFGPGTRLTVT.

J is TRBJ2-2 and V is TRBV7-9; D might be TRBD1 (6 bases). Trimming left V 7 bases short and J 7 bases short, with 19 bases between. Germline V gene sequence: CDR1 SEHNR, CDR2 FQNEAQ (reference sequence). CDR3 length: 15 residues. DNA for the CDR3: TGTGCCAGCAACCTACAGGGTCGATTCGGCGGGGAGCTGTTTTTT. Its protein is CASNLQGRFGGELFF.

The rearrangement joins TRBV7-2 to TRBJ2-2; 8 nucleotides agree with TRBD2. Germline lookup yields CDR1 SGHTA and CDR2 FQGNSA. The V and J ends lost 2 bases and 4 bases, in that order; junction bases with no gene match: 9. The CDR3 is made up of 17 amino acids. This CDR3 reads CASSLRDRGGATGELFF. The CDR3 bases are TGTGCCAGCAGCTTAAGAGACCGGGGGGGAGCCACCGGGGAGCTGTTTTTT.

The genes are TRBV7-2 and TRBJ2-7, with D possibly matching TRBD2 (6 bases). The CDR3 spans 15 residues. The germline V gene has CDR1 SGHTA and CDR2 FQGNSA. Trimming cost V 0 bases and J 8 bases, with 17 bases left between them. CDR3 DNA sequence: TGTGCCAGCAGCTTAGCGGCCGCGGGAAAGGACAAGCAGTACTTC. Translating gives CASSLAAAGKDKQYF.

Here the CDR3 DNA reads TGCGCCAGCAGCTTGGGGCAGACTACCCAAGAGACCCAGTACTTC. Translation: CASSLGQTTQETQYF. The chain combines TRBV5-1 with TRBJ2-5; TRBD2 might be the D (5 bases). V lost 0 bases and J 1 base, leaving 10 bases between the germline ends. CDR3 length: 15 amino acids. Looked up from germline, CDR1 is SGHRS and CDR2 is YFSETQ.

The gene calls are TRBV30 and TRBJ1-3; 9 bases fit TRBD1. This CDR3 is built from 16 residues. CDR1 and CDR2 from the germline V gene are GTSNPN and SVGIG (reference sequence). J gave up 2 bases and V 3 bases, and 8 bases lay outside the gene matches. For the CDR3, the DNA is TGTGCCTGGAGCCCCCTGGGGGACAGGGCTGGAAACACCATATATTTT. It translates to CAWSPLGDRAGNTIYF.

In this sample, this clone turned up once. This sequence joins TRBV7-2 and TRBJ1-6; no clear D. Germline CDR1 SGHTA, CDR2 FQGNSA. V lost 5 bases and J 0 bases, leaving 11 bases between the germline ends. The CDR3 loop spans 16 amino acids. This chain's CDR3 is CASSPKGGSYNSPLHF. The CDR3 bases are TGTGCCAGCAGCCCTAAGGGAGGCTCCTATAATTCACCCCTCCACTTT.

The J gene is TRBJ1-1, the V gene TRBV4-1, with D perhaps matching TRBD1 (6 bases). The CDR3 is 14 amino acids. V gave up 8 bases and J gave up 2 bases, with 15 bases separating them. Germline V CDR1 and CDR2: MGHRA, YSYEKL. DNA of the CDR3: TGCGCCAGCTCACCGGGACAAGGAAACACTGAAGCTTTCTTT. This sequence encodes CASSPGQGNTEAFF.

The table lists this clone with a count of one. The V and J genes are TRBV30 and TRBJ1-3; D not certain. The V and J ends lost 1 base and 0 bases respectively, with 10 bases between them. CDR1 is GTSNPN and CDR2 is SVGIG in the germline V gene (reference sequence). This CDR3 is built from 15 residues. CDR3 bases: TGTGCCTGGAGTGGGCCAGTCCGCTCTGGAAACACCATATATTTT. Translation gives CAWSGPVRSGNTIYF.

This clone was counted a single time. The CDR3 protein is CASTARQGGGANVLTF. The CDR3 nucleotides read TGTGCCAGCACCGCTCGGCAGGGGGGAGGGGCCAACGTCCTGACTTTC. The chain has TRBV5-5 and TRBJ2-6, with D perhaps TRBD1 (7 bases). V was trimmed by 6 bases and J by 4 bases, leaving 17 bases between them. The CDR3 sequence is 16 residues long. Germline CDR1 and CDR2: SGHKS and YYEKEE (reference sequence).

J is TRBJ1-2 and V is TRBV5-1; a possible D gene is TRBD1 (5 bases). V lost 4 bases, J lost 4 bases, and 11 bases lay in between. Germline V gene data show CDR1 as SGHRS and CDR2 as YFSETQ. The CDR3 runs to 13 residues. The CDR3 reads CASSGAAFYGYTF. CDR3 coding DNA: TGCGCCAGCAGCGGGGCAGCCTTCTATGGCTACACCTTC.

V usage is TRBV5-1 and J usage is TRBJ2-3; 7 positions agree with TRBD2. The germline V gene has CDR1 SGHRS and CDR2 YFSETQ. The CDR3 extends over 18 amino acids. The trim removed 0 bases at V and 0 bases at J, leaving 10 bases unmatched. The DNA of the CDR3 is TGCGCCAGCAGCTTGGTGGCGGGAGTAGTCCGTAGCACAGATACGCAGTATTTT. Translating gives CASSLVAGVVRSTDTQYF. Supplemented by reference TRBV5-1 and TRBJ2-3, the full variable domain reads KAGVTQTPRYLIKTRGQQVTLSCSPISGHRSVSWYQQTPGQGLQFLFEYFSETQRNKGNFPGRFSGRQFSNSRSEMNVSTLELGDSALYLCASSLVAGVVRSTDTQYFGPGTRLTVL.

J is TRBJ2-1 and V is TRBV7-3, with 10 bases identical to TRBD2. V trimming: 1 base; J trimming: 3 bases; junction bases outside the gene matches: 9. The CDR3 loop spans 18 amino acids. The V gene's germline CDR1 is SGHTA and CDR2 FQGTGA. The CDR3 nucleotides read TGTGCCAGCAGCTTAAAGGCTAGCGGGAGCACCTTCTACAATGAGCAGTTCTTC. Amino acid sequence: CASSLKASGSTFYNEQFF.

The chain carries TRBV19 and TRBJ2-5, with unresolved D. Deletions cut 7 bases from V and 5 bases from J, with 20 bases between. This CDR3 is 15 amino acids long. In germline, CDR1 is LNHDA, CDR2 SQIVND (reference sequence). This chain's CDR3 is CASTESKDSTETQYF. The CDR3 DNA sequence: TGTGCCAGTACGGAGTCTAAGGATTCGACGGAGACCCAGTACTTC. The variable domain in full, completed from reference TRBV19 and TRBJ2-5, reads DGGITQSPKYLFRKEGQNVTLSCEQNLNHDAMYWYRQDPGQGLRLIYYSQIVNDFQKGDIAEGYSVSREKKESFPLTVTSAQKNPTAFYLCASTESKDSTETQYFGPGTRLLVL.

The chain is built from TRBV9 and TRBJ2-1, with 13 bases matching TRBD2. In germline, CDR1 is SGDLS, CDR2 YYNGEE. The CDR3 loop spans 16 amino acids. Losses at the gene ends were 4 bases for V and 4 bases for J; bases not matched to a gene: 5. As DNA, the CDR3 is TGTGCCAGCAGCTCCCAGGGACTAGCGGGATACAATGAGCAGTTCTTC. Protein product: CASSSQGLAGYNEQFF.

This chain links TRBV5-1 with TRBJ1-1, with 7 bases identical to TRBD1. The CDR3 spans 15 residues. The J segment lost 4 bases and the V segment lost 4 bases, leaving 10 bases of the junction unmatched. The V gene's germline CDR1 is SGHRS and CDR2 YFSETQ. The chain's CDR3 is CASSPDRVSSTEAFF. CDR3 DNA: TGCGCCAGCAGCCCAGACAGGGTCTCTAGCACTGAAGCTTTCTTT.

J is TRBJ1-1 and V is TRBV6-6, with no clear D. The germline V gene has CDR1 MNHNY and CDR2 SVGAGI (reference sequence). V was pared by 9 bases and J by 1 base, with 6 bases between. The CDR3 is made up of 11 amino acids. CDR3 nucleotide sequence: TGTGCCAGTCGGGAGAACACTGAAGCTTTCTTT. Amino acid sequence: CASRENTEAFF.

The V gene is TRBV5-1, the J gene TRBJ2-1; the D is unclear. The V end lost 0 bases, the J end lost 8 bases, and 9 bases lay between the germline ends. The CDR3 is made up of 13 amino acids. The germline CDR1 and CDR2 sequences are SGHRS and YFSETQ. CDR3 bases: TGCGCCAGCAGCTTGGACTTTTTATATGAGCAGTTCTTC. Protein sequence: CASSLDFLYEQFF.

The genes are TRBV19 and TRBJ2-3, with D possibly TRBD2 on 5 matching bases. Germline V gives CDR1 LNHDA, CDR2 SQIVND (reference sequence). The CDR3 loop spans 15 amino acids. Trimming stripped 5 bases from V and 0 bases from J, with 12 bases between. The CDR3 DNA reads as TGTGCCAGTAGTCAGCAGCGGTCTAGCACAGATACGCAGTATTTT. This translates into CASSQQRSSTDTQYF.

The chain is built from TRBV6-5 and TRBJ2-3; 7 positions agree with TRBD2. In germline, CDR1 is MNHEY, CDR2 SVGAGI. CDR3 length equals 14 residues. The V and J ends lost 8 bases and 3 bases, in that order; junction bases with no gene match: 8. CDR3 in amino acids: CASALGLTTDTQYF. The CDR3 bases are TGTGCCAGCGCCCTGGGACTAACGACAGATACGCAGTATTTT.

V usage is TRBV2 and J usage is TRBJ1-1; tentatively, D is TRBD1 (5 bases). The CDR3 runs to 14 residues. In germline, CDR1 is SNHLY, CDR2 FYNNEI. V lost 4 bases, J lost 3 bases, and 12 bases lay in between. The CDR3 DNA sequence: TGTGCCAGCAGTGTTGAAGGAGGGGACACTGAAGCTTTCTTT. This sequence encodes CASSVEGGDTEAFF.

This clone is a singleton in its sample. The gene calls are TRBV7-2 and TRBJ1-3, with D unresolved. The length of the CDR3 is 15 residues. Trimming pared 1 base from V and 1 base from J, leaving 8 bases between. Germline assignment: CDR1 SGHTA and CDR2 FQGNSA. This CDR3 is CASSLGSVSGNTIYF. CDR3 DNA sequence: TGTGCCAGCAGCTTAGGGTCGGTGTCTGGAAACACCATATATTTT.

The V call is TRBV30, the J call TRBJ2-3, with a tentative D call TRBD2 (5 bases). The CDR3 loop spans 14 amino acids. Trimming removed 4 bases from V and 2 bases from J, with 13 bases in between. Germline loops: CDR1 GTSNPN, CDR2 SVGIG (reference sequence). The CDR3 nucleotides are TGTGCCTGGACGGTGGGAGTGGTCACAGATACGCAGTATTTT. It yields the protein CAWTVGVVTDTQYF.

This rearrangement joins TRBV2 to TRBJ2-5, with D possibly TRBD2 on 6 matching bases. V shed 7 bases and J shed 5 bases, with 17 bases lying between them. The CDR3 consists of 14 residues. Germline V lookup: CDR1 SNHLY, CDR2 FYNNEI. CDR3 nucleotide sequence: TGTGCCAGCATTCGAGAAGCGGGCGGGGAGACCCAGTACTTC. As protein: CASIREAGGETQYF.